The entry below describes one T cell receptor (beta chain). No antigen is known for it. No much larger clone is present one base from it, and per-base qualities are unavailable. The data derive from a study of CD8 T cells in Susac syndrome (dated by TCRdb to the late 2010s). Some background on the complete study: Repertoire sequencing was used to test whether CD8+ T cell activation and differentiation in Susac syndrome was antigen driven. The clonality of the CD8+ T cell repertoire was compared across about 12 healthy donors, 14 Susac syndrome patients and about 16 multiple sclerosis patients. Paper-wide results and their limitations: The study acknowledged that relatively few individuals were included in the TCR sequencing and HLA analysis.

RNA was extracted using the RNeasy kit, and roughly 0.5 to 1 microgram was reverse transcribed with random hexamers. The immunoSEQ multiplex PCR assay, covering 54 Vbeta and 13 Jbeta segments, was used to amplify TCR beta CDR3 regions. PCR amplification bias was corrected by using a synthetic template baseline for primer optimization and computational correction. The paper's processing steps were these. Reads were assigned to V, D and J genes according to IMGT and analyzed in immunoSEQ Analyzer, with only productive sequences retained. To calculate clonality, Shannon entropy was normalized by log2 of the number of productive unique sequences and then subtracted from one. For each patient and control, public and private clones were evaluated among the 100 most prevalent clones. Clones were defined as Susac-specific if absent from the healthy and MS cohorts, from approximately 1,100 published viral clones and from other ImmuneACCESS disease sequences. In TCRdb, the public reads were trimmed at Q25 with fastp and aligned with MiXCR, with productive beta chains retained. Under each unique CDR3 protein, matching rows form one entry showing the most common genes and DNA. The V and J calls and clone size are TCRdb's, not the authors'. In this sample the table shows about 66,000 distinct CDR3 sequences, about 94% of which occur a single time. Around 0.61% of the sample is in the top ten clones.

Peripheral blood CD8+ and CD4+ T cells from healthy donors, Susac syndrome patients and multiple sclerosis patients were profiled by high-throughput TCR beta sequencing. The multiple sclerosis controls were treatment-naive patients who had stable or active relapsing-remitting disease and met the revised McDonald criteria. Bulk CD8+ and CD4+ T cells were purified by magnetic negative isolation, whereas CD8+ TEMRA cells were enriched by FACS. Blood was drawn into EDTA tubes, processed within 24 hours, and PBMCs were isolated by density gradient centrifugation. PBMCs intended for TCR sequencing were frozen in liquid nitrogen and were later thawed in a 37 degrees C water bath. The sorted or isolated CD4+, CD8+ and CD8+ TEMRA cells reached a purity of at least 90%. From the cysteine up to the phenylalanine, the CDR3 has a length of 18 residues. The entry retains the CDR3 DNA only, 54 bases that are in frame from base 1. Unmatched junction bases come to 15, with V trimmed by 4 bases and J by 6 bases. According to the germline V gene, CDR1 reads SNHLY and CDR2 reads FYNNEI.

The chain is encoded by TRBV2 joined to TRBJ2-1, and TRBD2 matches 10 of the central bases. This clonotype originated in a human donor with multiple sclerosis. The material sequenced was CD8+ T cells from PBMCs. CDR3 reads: CASSGATGASGSVNEQFF. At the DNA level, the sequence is TGTGCCAGCAGTGGTGCAACAGGGGCTAGCGGGAGTGTCAATGAGCAGTTCTTC.